These 23 T cell receptor beta chains were sequenced from one sample in a study of CD8 T cells in Susac syndrome (dated by TCRdb to 2018 to 2020). Libraries were constructed by the immunoSEQ multiplex PCR assay. RNA was extracted using the RNeasy kit, and about 0.5 to 1 microgram was reverse transcribed with random hexamers. The public reads were reanalyzed by TCRdb: fastp trimming at Q25, MiXCR alignment, in-frame beta chains only. Each CDR3 protein gets just one entry, which takes the most common genes and DNA from the rows behind it. Recorded for this sample are around 140,000 distinct CDR3 sequences; approximately 95% of them occurred a single time. The ten largest clones capture 0.14% of the sample. Sample: CD4+ T cells from PBMCs. These receptors originate from a human donor with Susac syndrome.

The chain combines TRBV21-1 with TRBJ1-5. TRBV21-1 is recorded as a pseudogene. This CDR3 is built from 14 residues. The DNA of the CDR3 is TGTGCCAGCAGCACCCGGGACCTAGGCCAGCCCCAGCATTTT. As protein: CASSTRDLGQPQHF.

The chain recombines TRBV6-2 or TRBV6-3 with TRBJ2-4; TRBD2 might be the D (5 bases). The germline V gene encodes CDR1 MNHEY and CDR2 SVGEGT. The CDR3 covers 16 residues. V lost 2 bases and J 6 bases, leaving 17 bases between the germline ends. The CDR3 region is CASSYPVAGAGNIQYF. Here the CDR3 DNA reads TGTGCCAGCAGTTACCCGGTAGCTGGTGCGGGAAACATTCAGTACTTC.

The J gene is TRBJ2-5, the V gene TRBV20-1, with 8 positions matching TRBD2. J was trimmed by 1 base and V by 2 bases; bases with no gene match: 0. The germline CDR1 and CDR2 sequences are DFQATT and SNEGSKA (reference sequence). CDR3 length: 13 amino acids. The DNA of the CDR3 is TGCAGTGCTAGACTAGCGGGCCAAGAGACCCAGTACTTC. Its protein product is CSARLAGQETQYF.

V is TRBV5-1 and J is TRBJ2-1; perhaps D is TRBD1 or TRBD2 (6 bases each). There are 13 residues in the CDR3. Germline CDR1 reads SGHRS; CDR2 reads YFSETQ. Between the trimmed V and J ends, which lost 9 bases and 10 bases, there was a span of 20 bases. For the CDR3, the DNA is TGCGCCACCCGGAGGGGGTCGATTGACGAGCAGTTCTTC. Translation: CATRRGSIDEQFF. The full variable domain, its missing parts supplied by reference TRBV5-1 and TRBJ2-1, is KAGVTQTPRYLIKTRGQQVTLSCSPISGHRSVSWYQQTPGQGLQFLFEYFSETQRNKGNFPGRFSGRQFSNSRSEMNVSTLELGDSALYLCATRRGSIDEQFFGPGTRLTVL.

J is TRBJ1-1 and V is TRBV20-1, with no clear D. Germline loops: CDR1 DFQATT, CDR2 SNEGSKA (reference sequence). Trimming pared 7 bases from V and 1 base from J, leaving 13 bases between. The length of the CDR3 is 13 residues. The CDR3 region has the DNA TGCAGTGTCCAGCACACTAGGAACACTGAAGCTTTCTTT. It is translated as CSVQHTRNTEAFF.

V gene TRBV7-9 combines with J gene TRBJ2-6; 9 positions match TRBD1. The CDR3 sequence is 18 residues long. The germline gives CDR1 SEHNR, CDR2 FQNEAQ (reference sequence). Losses at the gene ends were 2 bases for V and 4 bases for J; bases not matched to a gene: 9. CDR3 DNA: TGTGCCAGCAGCTTAAGTCTGGGGACAGGGACCGGGGCCAACGTCCTGACTTTC. It yields the protein CASSLSLGTGTGANVLTF.

The chain carries TRBV5-1 and TRBJ2-2, with D unresolved. The CDR3 runs to 15 residues. V was cut by 2 bases and J by 2 bases, with 10 bases left in between. CDR1 SGHRS and CDR2 YFSETQ come from the germline V gene. CDR3 nucleotide sequence: TGCGCCAGCAGCTTTCAAAAACAAAACACCGGGGAGCTGTTTTTT. Translation: CASSFQKQNTGELFF.

The gene calls are TRBV19 and TRBJ2-5, with 14 bases aligning to TRBD2. V shed 6 bases and J 0 bases; nucleotides not matched to a gene: 6. Germline V CDR1 and CDR2: LNHDA, SQIVND (reference sequence). The CDR3 runs 17 residues. The CDR3 nucleotides read TGTGCCAGTAGCAGCCGGACTAGCGGGAGGCACCAAGAGACCCAGTACTTC. This codes for CASSSRTSGRHQETQYF.

The chain links TRBV20-1 to TRBJ2-5; 7 bases are a match to TRBD2. The germline V gene encodes CDR1 DFQATT and CDR2 SNEGSKA (reference sequence). With V trimmed by 2 bases and J by 5 bases, 8 bases remained unmatched. The CDR3 extends over 14 amino acids. Written as DNA, the CDR3 is TGCAGTGCTAGAATCTGGGAGGGCCGGGAGACCCAGTACTTC. Translating gives CSARIWEGRETQYF.

The chain carries TRBV20-1 and TRBJ2-7, with no clear D. V lost 5 bases and J lost 0, with 14 bases in between. This CDR3 contains 14 residues. From germline, CDR1 is DFQATT and CDR2 SNEGSKA (reference sequence). DNA for the CDR3: TGCAGTGCTGTTTCCATTCTAAGCTCCTACGAGCAGTACTTC. It yields the protein CSAVSILSSYEQYF.

This sequence joins TRBV7-3 and TRBJ1-1; tentative D call: TRBD1 (5 bases). Germline loops: CDR1 SGHTA, CDR2 FQGTGA. This CDR3 contains 13 residues. V lost 5 bases to trimming and J lost 4 bases, with 11 bases between them. The CDR3 loop reads CASSQTVFTEAFF. The CDR3 nucleotides are TGTGCCAGCAGCCAGACAGTGTTCACTGAAGCTTTCTTT.

The V gene is TRBV20-1, the J gene TRBJ2-7; perhaps TRBD1 as D (5 bases). This CDR3 contains 11 residues. V was trimmed by 4 bases and J by 1 base, leaving 5 bases between them. Germline V gives CDR1 DFQATT, CDR2 SNEGSKA (reference sequence). The CDR3 spells CSAKGSYEQYF. In DNA, the CDR3 is TGCAGTGCTAAGGGGTCCTACGAGCAGTACTTC.

The J gene is TRBJ2-7, the V gene TRBV7-9; perhaps TRBD2 as D (6 bases). The CDR3 is 12 amino acids. CDR1 and CDR2 from the germline V gene are SEHNR and FQNEAQ (reference sequence). The V and J ends lost 5 bases and 7 bases respectively, with 12 bases between them. CDR3 bases: TGTGCCAGCAGCGCCCGGGACTCAGAGCAGTACTTC. It is translated as CASSARDSEQYF.

This clonotype was found once. The genes are TRBV7-9 and TRBJ2-3, with D unresolved. Trimming cost V 5 bases and J 5 bases, with 17 bases left between them. The CDR3 totals 15 residues. Germline CDR1 and CDR2: SEHNR and FQNEAQ (reference sequence). This CDR3 reads CASSAPFLGIDTQYF. CDR3 DNA: TGTGCCAGCAGCGCACCTTTCTTGGGGATAGATACGCAGTATTTT.

The chain combines TRBV15 with TRBJ1-4; 10 bases are shared with TRBD1. CDR3 size: 15 residues. CDR1 LNHNV and CDR2 YYDKDF come from the germline V gene (reference sequence). V was clipped by 3 bases and J by 10 bases; unmatched bases: 8. The CDR3 DNA follows: TGTGCCACCAGCAGGGAAAGGACAGGGGGATCAAAACTGTTTTTT. It encodes CATSRERTGGSKLFF.

The genes are TRBV12-3 or TRBV12-4 and TRBJ1-5; no clear D gene. This CDR3 comprises 12 residues. V was trimmed by 8 bases and J by 7 bases, leaving 12 bases between them. The CDR3 loop reads CASCKGRQPQHF. In DNA, the CDR3 is TGTGCCAGCTGCAAAGGACGACAGCCCCAGCATTTT.

CDR3 nucleotides: TGTGCCAGCAGCCTGGGACGGCAACCCTACAATGAGCAGTTCTTC. It translates to CASSLGRQPYNEQFF. The chain couples TRBV11-1 to TRBJ2-1; either TRBD1 or TRBD2 may fit D (5 bases each). V gave up 5 bases and J gave up 2 bases, with 13 bases separating them. The V gene's germline CDR1 is SGHAT and CDR2 FQDESV (reference sequence). This CDR3 has 15 amino acids. Full variable domain (missing parts from reference TRBV11-1 and TRBJ2-1): EAEVAQSPRYKITEKSQAVAFWCDPISGHATLYWYRQILGQGPELLVQFQDESVVDDSQLPKDRFSAERLKGVDSTLKIQPAELGDSAMYLCASSLGRQPYNEQFFGPGTRLTVL.

This clonotype was picked up one time. The CDR3 coding sequence is TGCAGTGCAGCGGGAGCGGGAGCAGCAAATGAGCAGTTCTTC. Protein sequence: CSAAGAGAANEQFF. The chain uses TRBV20-1 and TRBJ2-1; TRBD2 agrees at 8 bases. The ends lost 6 bases at V and 7 bases at J; junction bases unmatched: 11. The CDR3 totals 14 residues. Germline CDR1 DFQATT, CDR2 SNEGSKA (reference sequence).

The chain carries TRBV12-3 or TRBV12-4 and TRBJ1-5; 7 bases map to TRBD1. The CDR3 extends over 14 amino acids. Losses at the gene ends were 5 bases for V and 5 bases for J; bases not matched to a gene: 6. For the CDR3, the DNA is TGTGCCAGCAGTAAACAGGGGTCCGATCAGCCCCAGCATTTT. Protein: CASSKQGSDQPQHF.

This chain links TRBV2 with TRBJ2-3, with D possibly matching TRBD2 (5 bases). The CDR3 has 14 residues. Trimming left V 6 bases short and J 5 bases short, with 15 bases between. Germline CDR1 is SNHLY and CDR2 is FYNNEI. CDR3 region: CASSPPTGEDTQYF. The CDR3 DNA reads as TGTGCCAGCAGCCCGCCTACCGGGGAAGATACGCAGTATTTT. The variable domain in full, completed from reference TRBV2 and TRBJ2-3, reads EPEVTQTPSHQVTQMGQEVILRCVPISNHLYFYWYRQILGQKVEFLVSFYNNEISEKSEIFDDQFSVERPDGSNFTLKIRSTKLEDSAMYFCASSPPTGEDTQYFGPGTRLTVL.

This rearrangement joins TRBV20-1 to TRBJ2-1; 10 bases map to TRBD2. The trim removed 7 bases at V and 4 bases at J, leaving 7 bases unmatched. The length of the CDR3 is 14 residues. Germline CDR1 reads DFQATT; CDR2 reads SNEGSKA (reference sequence). In nucleotides, the CDR3 is TGCAGTGTCCGACTAGCGGGCTTTTACAATGAGCAGTTCTTC. Protein: CSVRLAGFYNEQFF.

The sample holds one count of this clonotype. This chain uses TRBV25-1 with TRBJ2-7; 12 bases agree with TRBD2. Germline V gene sequence: CDR1 MGHDK, CDR2 SYGVNS. The junction had 14 bases not matched to a gene; V was cut back by 7 bases and J by 7 bases. The CDR3 sequence is 16 residues long. CDR3 nucleotide sequence: TGTGCCAGCACCCCCGCCCTAGCGGGAGGGCCGGAAGAGCAGTACTTC. Encoded protein: CASTPALAGGPEEQYF.

The V call is TRBV28, the J call TRBJ2-7; D may be TRBD1 or TRBD2 (5 bases each). V shed 7 bases and J shed 0 bases, with 13 bases lying between them. The CDR3 extends over 14 amino acids. Per germline, CDR1 MDHEN and CDR2 SYDVKM. The CDR3: CASTRGLFSYEQYF. The CDR3 nucleotides are TGTGCCAGCACCCGGGGCCTATTCTCCTACGAGCAGTACTTC.